Below are 10 T cell receptor beta chains sequenced from a single sample in a study of spatial heterogeneity in lung cancer. The time point denotes: sample taken at primary tumor resection. Unsorted tumor, nontumor lung tissue or cryopreserved PBMC supplied the whole RNA. TCRdb itself ran the 5' RACE reads through MiXCR, one entry per CDR3 protein. This table holds some 52,000 distinct CDR3 sequences, roughly 7% found once. Sequenced here: PBMCs, sampled at surgery. The source is a female donor with early-stage non-small cell lung cancer.

The sample holds a few counts of this clonotype. This sequence joins TRBV5-5 and TRBJ1-6; maybe TRBD1 (6 bases). V was clipped by 6 bases and J by 4 bases, with 14 bases between them. Per the germline V gene, CDR1 is SGHKS and CDR2 is YYEKEE (reference sequence). The CDR3 has 15 residues. CDR3 in amino acids: CASTNGGTYNSPLHF. In DNA form, the CDR3 reads TGTGCCAGCACTAATGGGGGGACATATAATTCACCCCTCCACTTT.

This clonotype was detected only a few times. V gene TRBV10-3 combines with J gene TRBJ2-7; maybe TRBD2 (6 bases). The germline V gene has CDR1 ENHRY and CDR2 SYGVKD. CDR3 length: 14 residues. Trimming removed 2 bases from V and 5 bases from J, with 13 bases in between. CDR3 sequence (DNA): TGTGCCATCAGTGAGGCAGGGCGGGGCGACGAGCAGTACTTC. This gives the protein CAISEAGRGDEQYF.

This clonotype has a count of ten or more. The V call is TRBV18, the J call TRBJ2-1, with a possible D match to TRBD1 (7 bases). Germline CDR1 reads KGHSH; CDR2 reads LQKENI. Between the trimmed V and J ends, which lost 1 base and 7 bases, there was a span of 14 bases. The CDR3 length is 15 residues. The CDR3 protein is CASSPQGARGNEQFF. CDR3 coding DNA: TGTGCCAGCTCACCACAGGGGGCACGGGGGAATGAGCAGTTCTTC.

This clonotype has at least ten counts. The chain recombines TRBV29-1 with TRBJ2-7, with D unresolved. CDR3 length: 11 residues. Germline CDR1 and CDR2: SQVTM and ANQGSEA. V gave up 4 bases and J gave up 1 base, with 5 bases separating them. The CDR3 DNA reads as TGCAGCGTTGTCGGGTCCTACGAGCAGTACTTC. Amino acid sequence: CSVVGSYEQYF.

This clonotype was counted many times. This chain joins TRBV2 and TRBJ2-7; 9 nucleotides match TRBD2. The CDR3 covers 16 residues. With 6 bases clipped from V and 6 bases from J, the junction kept 15 bases outside the gene matches. Germline loops: CDR1 SNHLY, CDR2 FYNNEI. The CDR3 here is CASSLTLGGGVGEQYF. DNA of the CDR3: TGTGCCAGCAGCCTCACCCTTGGCGGGGGGGTAGGCGAGCAGTACTTC. The full variable domain, completed using reference TRBV2 and TRBJ2-7, is EPEVTQTPSHQVTQMGQEVILRCVPISNHLYFYWYRQILGQKVEFLVSFYNNEISEKSEIFDDQFSVERPDGSNFTLKIRSTKLEDSAMYFCASSLTLGGGVGEQYFGPGTRLTVT.

For this clonotype: A much more abundant neighbour one base away suggests this may be a read error. V and J are TRBV19 and TRBJ1-1, with 11 bases fitting TRBD1. This CDR3 has 17 amino acids. J was trimmed by 1 base and V by 6 bases; bases with no gene match: 10. Germline-derived CDR1 and CDR2 are LNHDA and SQIVND (reference sequence). The CDR3 coding sequence is TGTGCCAGTAGCCGGGACAGGGGGAAAGAAAAGAACACTGAAGCTTTCTTT. Translated: CASSRDRGKEKNTEAFF. Variable domain in full (rest from reference TRBV19 and TRBJ1-1): DGGITQSPKYLFRKEGQNVTLSCEQNLNHDAMYWYRQDPGQGLRLIYYSQIVNDFQKGDIAEGYSVSREKKESFPLTVTSAQKNPTAFYLCASSRDRGKEKNTEAFFGQGTRLTVV.

This clonotype was seen a handful of times. The CDR3 loop is CASSLLGALGNTIYF. The CDR3, as DNA: TGTGCCAGCAGCCTTCTGGGGGCGCTGGGAAACACCATATATTTT. The rearrangement links TRBV7-2 to TRBJ1-3, with D perhaps TRBD1 (6 bases). V was trimmed by 5 bases and J by 4 bases, leaving 15 bases between them. This CDR3 has 15 residues. CDR1 is SGHTA and CDR2 is FQGNSA in the germline V gene.

This clonotype was counted ten times or more. The V and J genes are TRBV2 and TRBJ2-5, with D perhaps matching TRBD2 (6 bases). Trimming shortened V by 7 bases and J by 5 bases, and 17 bases separated the two germline ends. The CDR3 spans 14 residues. CDR1 and CDR2 (germline): SNHLY, FYNNEI. The CDR3 spells CASIGGLEVETQYF. The CDR3 DNA sequence: TGTGCCAGCATAGGAGGGCTCGAGGTGGAGACCCAGTACTTC.

This clonotype was found many times. The CDR3 loop reads CASRAAGNSHYEQYF. The CDR3 DNA sequence: TGCGCCAGCAGGGCAGCAGGGAACTCGCACTACGAGCAGTACTTC. This rearrangement joins TRBV5-1 to TRBJ2-7; possibly TRBD1 for D (5 bases). The V gene lost 5 bases and the J gene lost 3 bases, with 18 bases spanning the gap. The CDR3 is 15 residues long. From germline, CDR1 is SGHRS and CDR2 YFSETQ.

This clonotype came up many times. V usage is TRBV10-3 and J usage is TRBJ2-5, with a tentative D call TRBD2 (6 bases). Trimming pared 4 bases from V and 1 base from J, leaving 7 bases between. This CDR3 comprises 13 residues. Germline CDR1 ENHRY, CDR2 SYGVKD. Here the CDR3 reads CAISAGSQETQYF. DNA for the CDR3: TGTGCCATCAGTGCCGGGAGCCAAGAGACCCAGTACTTC.